These 30 T cell receptor beta chains were sequenced from one sample in a study of beta chain features in type 1 diabetes. Findings and caveats of the study: Shortening of TCRB CDR3s, moderate but significant, appeared in all four CD4+ subsets of Type 1 diabetes patients.

Isolated RNA was reverse transcribed in full, so expressed TCRB transcripts were sequenced. Sequenced by immunoSEQ multiplex PCR; TCRdb stores in-frame clones only, minus some. The repertoire includes roughly 260,000 clones, approximately 10% of them detected once, and approximately 0.015% sits in the top ten. These receptors lack a known antigen. Sequenced material: naive CD4+ T cells from blood. The source of these receptors is a young man with type 1 diabetes.

The rearrangement links TRBV19 to TRBJ2-2; TRBD1 aligns across 8 bases. After removal of 10 bases from V and 5 bases from J, the junction contained 9 bases not matched to a gene. Germline loops: CDR1 LNHDA, CDR2 SQIVND (reference sequence). The CDR3 is made up of 14 amino acids. The CDR3 loop is CATLDRGRTGELFF. CDR3 in DNA: TGTGCCACCCTTGACAGGGGCAGGACCGGGGAGCTGTTTTTT.

This chain links TRBV5-1 with TRBJ2-3; possible D gene TRBD1, 5 bases. Trimming took off 0 bases at V and 5 bases at J, with 10 bases between the two ends. The CDR3 has 14 residues. Germline V lookup: CDR1 SGHRS, CDR2 YFSETQ. For the CDR3, the DNA is TGCGCCAGCAGCTTGGCCGTAGGGGAAGATACGCAGTATTTT. As protein: CASSLAVGEDTQYF.

This clone has just a few counts. The chain is built from TRBV19 and TRBJ1-2; 9 bases map to TRBD1. V shed 4 bases, J shed 1 base, and the junction held 1 base outside the gene matches. Germline-derived CDR1 and CDR2 are LNHDA and SQIVND (reference sequence). The CDR3 covers 14 residues. The CDR3 DNA follows: TGTGCCAGTAGTACGGACAGGGGTAACTATGGCTACACCTTC. It codes for CASSTDRGNYGYTF.

This clone was seen a few times. This chain joins TRBV7-9 and TRBJ2-2, with 11 bases fitting TRBD1. CDR3 length: 17 residues. Germline assignment: CDR1 SEHNR and CDR2 FQNEAQ (reference sequence). V lost 5 bases and J lost 5; bases outside the gene matches: 10. The CDR3 DNA reads as TGTGCCAGCAGCACTACTGGACAGGGGGCTTGGACCGGGGAGCTGTTTTTT. Translation gives CASSTTGQGAWTGELFF.

This clone was seen more than once but under ten times. The gene calls are TRBV25-1 and TRBJ1-4, with TRBD1 matching 8 bases. This CDR3 comprises 15 residues. Germline V lookup: CDR1 MGHDK, CDR2 SYGVNS. V lost 3 bases and J lost 8; bases outside the gene matches: 8. CDR3 nucleotides: TGTGCCAGCAGTGAGCCAGGGGGCATGGGGGAAAAACTGTTTTTT. This gives the protein CASSEPGGMGEKLFF.

This clone was seen only a few times. The DNA of the CDR3 is TGTGCCTGGAGTGTCGGCGGGGGAGGCTCCTACGAGCAGTACTTC. Translated, it gives CAWSVGGGGSYEQYF. V gene TRBV30 combines with J gene TRBJ2-7; TRBD2 matches at 7 bases. The CDR3 totals 15 residues. Germline-derived CDR1 and CDR2 are GTSNPN and SVGIG (reference sequence). V was clipped by 0 bases and J by 0 bases; unmatched bases: 5.

This clone was observed a handful of times. V gene TRBV5-6 combines with J gene TRBJ2-7; the match to TRBD1 covers 9 bases. The CDR3 is 15 amino acids. Trimming removed 0 bases from V and 2 bases from J; junction bases left unmatched: 3. Germline CDR1 and CDR2: SGHDT and YYEEEE. CDR3 residues: CASSLEGTGPYEQYF. CDR3 sequence (DNA): TGTGCCAGCAGCTTGGAGGGGACAGGGCCCTACGAGCAGTACTTC.

The V and J genes are TRBV7-9 and TRBJ2-5; TRBD1 aligns across 8 bases. Unmatched junction bases numbered 7, after V lost 5 bases and J lost 5 bases. The CDR3 contains 14 residues. The germline V gene has CDR1 SEHNR and CDR2 FQNEAQ (reference sequence). CDR3 coding DNA: TGTGCCAGCAGCCTCCGGACAGGGAGGGAGACCCAGTACTTC. It translates to CASSLRTGRETQYF. Together with reference TRBV7-9 and TRBJ2-5, the CDR3 gives the full variable domain: DTGVSQNPRHKITKRGQNVTFRCDPISEHNRLYWYRQTLGQGPEFLTYFQNEAQLEKSRLLSDRFSAERPKGSFSTLEIQRTEQGDSAMYLCASSLRTGRETQYFGPGTRLLVL.

This clone was seen a few times. The gene calls are TRBV4-3 and TRBJ2-1; TRBD2 agrees at 12 bases. The CDR3 length is 20 residues. Unmatched junction bases numbered 13, after V lost 0 bases and J lost 4 bases. In germline, CDR1 is LGHNA, CDR2 YSLEER. In DNA form, the CDR3 reads TGCGCCAGCAGCCAAGAGGCGAGACTAGCGGGGGTAATCGGGTACAATGAGCAGTTCTTC. This sequence encodes CASSQEARLAGVIGYNEQFF.

This clone was recorded a few times. The chain has TRBV14 and TRBJ2-5; 12 bases map to TRBD2. Trimming at V came to 5 bases and at J to 2 bases, leaving 6 bases not matched to a gene. The CDR3 contains 16 residues. Germline CDR1 and CDR2: SGHDN and FVKESK. The CDR3 DNA reads TGTGCCAGCAGCACTGGACTAGCGGGGCGGCAAGAGACCCAGTACTTC. This translates into CASSTGLAGRQETQYF.

The table lists this clone with a few counts. The chain recombines TRBV29-1 with TRBJ2-5; TRBD1 matches at 9 bases. The CDR3 has 12 amino acids. Per germline, CDR1 SQVTM and CDR2 ANQGSEA. The trim removed 7 bases at V and 4 bases at J, leaving 4 bases unmatched. The CDR3 nucleotides are TGCAGCGGTGGACAGGGGATAGAGACCCAGTACTTC. It codes for CSGGQGIETQYF.

The genes are TRBV7-9 and TRBJ2-5, with 7 bases lining up with TRBD2. From germline, CDR1 is SEHNR and CDR2 FQNEAQ (reference sequence). V shed 7 bases, J shed 1 base, and the junction held 9 bases outside the gene matches. The CDR3 extends over 15 amino acids. The CDR3, as DNA: TGTGCCAGCATCCCAGGGAGCGGGGTCCAAGAGACCCAGTACTTC. It is translated as CASIPGSGVQETQYF. The whole variable domain, remainder taken from reference TRBV7-9 and TRBJ2-5, is DTGVSQNPRHKITKRGQNVTFRCDPISEHNRLYWYRQTLGQGPEFLTYFQNEAQLEKSRLLSDRFSAERPKGSFSTLEIQRTEQGDSAMYLCASIPGSGVQETQYFGPGTRLLVL.

The rearrangement links TRBV29-1 to TRBJ2-7; D perhaps matches TRBD2 (5 bases). The CDR3 covers 11 residues. Trimming removed 2 bases from V and 6 bases from J, with 8 bases in between. Germline V gene lookup returns CDR1 SQVTM and CDR2 ANQGSEA. The CDR3 loop reads CSVERAGEQYF. The CDR3 region has the DNA TGCAGCGTTGAAAGGGCGGGCGAGCAGTACTTC.

The CDR3 DNA is TGTGCCAGCAGTGAAGACGGGAATCAGCCCCAGCATTTT. Translating it yields CASSEDGNQPQHF. The V and J genes are TRBV2 and TRBJ1-5, with unresolved D. Deletions cut 1 base from V and 4 bases from J, with 5 bases between. The germline CDR1 and CDR2 sequences are SNHLY and FYNNEI. The CDR3 is 13 residues long. The whole variable domain, filled in from reference TRBV2 and TRBJ1-5, reads EPEVTQTPSHQVTQMGQEVILRCVPISNHLYFYWYRQILGQKVEFLVSFYNNEISEKSEIFDDQFSVERPDGSNFTLKIRSTKLEDSAMYFCASSEDGNQPQHFGDGTRLSIL.

This clone has more than one count but fewer than ten. The gene calls are TRBV28 and TRBJ2-3, with 8 bases identical to TRBD1. The CDR3 is made up of 15 amino acids. V lost 8 bases to trimming and J lost 6 bases; unmatched junction nucleotides: 13. Germline V gives CDR1 MDHEN, CDR2 SYDVKM. The CDR3 DNA sequence: TGTGCCAGCGTGGGGCAGGGGGCTCTCTTTGATACGCAGTATTTT. This gives the protein CASVGQGALFDTQYF.

This chain joins TRBV25-1 and TRBJ2-3, with D tentatively TRBD2 (6 bases). Trimming stripped 1 base from V and 1 base from J, with 9 bases between. In germline, CDR1 is MGHDK, CDR2 SYGVNS. The CDR3 has 15 amino acids. The CDR3 nucleotides are TGTGCCAGCAGTGAATCCGCGGGGCGCACAGATACGCAGTATTTT. Translated, it gives CASSESAGRTDTQYF. Full variable domain (missing parts from reference TRBV25-1 and TRBJ2-3): EADIYQTPRYLVIGTGKKITLECSQTMGHDKMYWYQQDPGMELHLIHYSYGVNSTEKGDLSSESTVSRIRTEHFPLTLESARPSHTSQYLCASSESAGRTDTQYFGPGTRLTVL.

The genes are TRBV7-3 and TRBJ2-7; TRBD2 aligns across 8 bases. This CDR3 is built from 15 residues. In germline, CDR1 is SGHTA, CDR2 FQGTGA. The V gene end was trimmed by 1 base and the J gene end by 3 bases; junction bases not matched to a gene: 5. In DNA, the CDR3 is TGTGCCAGCAGCTTAAGGGGCGGGGGGAACTACGAGCAGTACTTC. Translated: CASSLRGGGNYEQYF.

This clone was found a few times. The chain combines TRBV29-1 with TRBJ2-3; a possible D gene is TRBD2 (6 bases). Germline V gene data show CDR1 as SQVTM and CDR2 as ANQGSEA. The CDR3 runs to 14 residues. The V end lost 7 bases, the J end lost 3 bases, and 17 bases lay between the germline ends. As DNA, the CDR3 is TGCAGCGCCTATGGTGGCGCGGGGACAGATACGCAGTATTTT. It yields the protein CSAYGGAGTDTQYF.

V usage is TRBV19 and J usage is TRBJ2-5; 11 bases line up with TRBD2. The CDR3 spans 15 residues. Germline V lookup: CDR1 LNHDA, CDR2 SQIVND (reference sequence). J gave up 5 bases and V 2 bases, and 4 bases lay outside the gene matches. The CDR3 sequence: CASSILAGGRETQYF. CDR3 coding DNA: TGTGCCAGTAGTATATTAGCGGGGGGGCGTGAGACCCAGTACTTC.

The genes are TRBV7-9 and TRBJ2-5, with 10 bases matching TRBD1. V was clipped by 3 bases and J by 2 bases; unmatched bases: 3. CDR1 and CDR2 (germline): SEHNR, FQNEAQ (reference sequence). The CDR3 totals 15 residues. In nucleotides, the CDR3 is TGTGCCAGCAGCTTTGGGGACAGGGGACAAGAGACCCAGTACTTC. Translated, it gives CASSFGDRGQETQYF.

CDR3 in amino acids: CASSLDLGAIETQYF. In nucleotides, the CDR3 is TGTGCCAGCAGCTTAGACTTGGGGGCAATTGAGACCCAGTACTTC. The rearrangement joins TRBV7-6 to TRBJ2-5; D might be TRBD1 (6 bases). V lost 1 base and J 5 bases, leaving 14 bases between the germline ends. In germline, CDR1 is SGHVS, CDR2 FNYEAQ. This CDR3 region has 15 residues.

J is TRBJ2-7 and V is TRBV5-6; no reliable D call. This CDR3 is 11 amino acids long. Per the germline V gene, CDR1 is SGHDT and CDR2 is YYEEEE. V was pared by 4 bases and J by 1 base, with 3 bases between. The CDR3 spells CASSHSYEQYF. The CDR3 bases are TGTGCCAGCAGCCATTCCTACGAGCAGTACTTC.

The table lists this clone with a few counts. The chain employs TRBV18 and TRBJ2-1; 10 nucleotides match TRBD1. Germline V lookup: CDR1 KGHSH, CDR2 LQKENI. V was pared by 2 bases and J by 9 bases, with 10 bases of the junction left unmatched. The CDR3 covers 16 residues. As DNA, the CDR3 is TGTGCCAGCTCACCAGTGGGACAGGGGCCAGACGGTGAGCAGTTCTTC. Amino acid sequence: CASSPVGQGPDGEQFF.

The chain employs TRBV30 and TRBJ2-7, with TRBD1 as a possible D gene (5 bases). V shed 0 bases and J shed 2 bases, with 17 bases lying between them. The CDR3 has 16 residues. CDR1 GTSNPN and CDR2 SVGIG come from the germline V gene (reference sequence). The CDR3 DNA sequence: TGTGCCTGGAGTGTTTTGCGCGGCAGGGTAACCTACGAGCAGTACTTC. It codes for CAWSVLRGRVTYEQYF.

This clone has a handful of counts. The genes are TRBV7-9 and TRBJ2-1; D perhaps matches TRBD1 (6 bases). There are 12 residues in the CDR3. V was clipped by 6 bases and J by 9 bases, with 12 bases between them. CDR1 is SEHNR and CDR2 is FQNEAQ in the germline V gene (reference sequence). DNA of the CDR3: TGTGCCAGCAGTTTTCAGGGGAGTGAGCAGTTCTTC. This encodes CASSFQGSEQFF.

A few counts support this clone. V and J are TRBV9 and TRBJ2-3, with D unclear. This CDR3 spans 14 amino acids. Germline V gene data show CDR1 as SGDLS and CDR2 as YYNGEE. Trimming left V 0 bases short and J 6 bases short, with 11 bases between. CDR3 in DNA: TGTGCCAGCAGCGTAGAGAGAACCTCGGATACGCAGTATTTT. Encoded protein: CASSVERTSDTQYF.

The chain employs TRBV5-4 and TRBJ2-5, with 8 bases lining up with TRBD1. The V and J ends lost 4 bases and 0 bases, in that order; junction bases with no gene match: 8. The germline CDR1 and CDR2 sequences are SGHNT and YYREEE (reference sequence). The CDR3 sequence is 16 residues long. Written as DNA, the CDR3 is TGTGCCAGCAGCGCCGGGACAGGCTCGTACCAAGAGACCCAGTACTTC. It yields the protein CASSAGTGSYQETQYF. Filled out from reference TRBV5-4 and TRBJ2-5, the complete variable domain reads ETGVTQSPTHLIKTRGQQVTLRCSSQSGHNTVSWYQQALGQGPQFIFQYYREEENGRGNFPPRFSGLQFPNYSSELNVNALELDDSALYLCASSAGTGSYQETQYFGPGTRLLVL.

This clone has just a few counts. The chain carries TRBV9 and TRBJ1-5; D is undetermined. V gave up 4 bases and J gave up 4 bases, with 9 bases separating them. This CDR3 spans 13 amino acids. CDR1 is SGDLS, CDR2 YYNGEE, per germline. The DNA of the CDR3 is TGTGCCAGCAGCCCGGCGGGTAATCAGCCCCAGCATTTT. It specifies CASSPAGNQPQHF.

This clone was counted between two and nine times. The V gene is TRBV9, the J gene TRBJ1-6; TRBD1 matches at 11 bases. This CDR3 region has 16 residues. V was clipped by 4 bases and J by 8 bases; unmatched bases: 8. CDR1 is SGDLS, CDR2 YYNGEE, per germline. The CDR3 spells CASSPGEGQGDSPLHF. The CDR3 DNA reads as TGTGCCAGCAGCCCTGGGGAGGGACAGGGGGATTCACCCCTCCACTTT.

A few counts support this clone. The chain joins TRBV6-5 to TRBJ1-2, with D uncertain. Deletions cut 6 bases from V and 12 bases from J, with 17 bases between. CDR3 length equals 12 residues. CDR1 and CDR2 (germline): MNHEY, SVGAGI. The CDR3 sequence: CASSPAGKSNTF. The DNA of the CDR3 is TGTGCCAGCAGCCCAGCCGGGAAATCTAACACCTTC.